The source of this T cell receptor beta chain is a study of T cell clonotyping in hematopoietic cell transplantation listed by TCRdb under 2021. Study-level background: Pretransplant recipient samples were obtained after cytoreduction. A total of some 140 blood samples were gathered in the study from a few dozen consecutive transplant recipients along with their related donors. Recruitment of patients was conducted between 2015 and January 2017, and follow-up was continued until late 2020 or death. Summary of the overall study and its limitations: Recipient TCR diversity fell after transplant, with pathologically expanded clonotypes rising progressively from day 30 to day 180. The sample size was limited, and CD4 and CD8 repertoire contributions could not be separated because cells were not sorted. Inverse Simpson Index values from donors and from recipients before transplant predicted broader TCR repertoire diversity after transplant. Recipient repertoires showed only a small fraction of overlap with donor repertoires, and over 97% appeared de novo at the given depth.

This clone has a single count. Its binding antigen is unknown. The record has no base qualities; no much larger clone is one base away. With the immunoSEQ assay, which is a bias-controlled multiplex PCR relying on V- and J-specific primers, TCR beta CDR3 regions were amplified from genomic DNA. In a second PCR step, a proprietary barcode and Illumina adapter sequences were attached to the CDR3 amplicons. CDR3 libraries were sequenced on an Illumina MiSeq instrument. The paper's processing steps were these. Export and quality control were performed with immunoSEQ Analyzer 3.0, and downstream analyses were performed with R Bioconductor and Immunarch. Only productive rearrangements in the normalized downsampled data set went into calculating the repertoire metrics. Clonotypes larger than 5 templates in the normalized cohort were defined as pathologically expanded. Repertoire diversity was measured with the Inverse Simpson Index. To capture all clonotypes, CMV-specificity analyses were performed on the non-normalized data set. Drawn from immuneACCESS, this table holds only the in-frame rearrangements with V and J called that TCRdb kept. Clones are partly lost; checked studies trace under half to an unresolved V gene and leave the rest unexplained. The V and J calls and clone size are taken from that table; D and trimming were inferred from the DNA. This sample has 25,000 to 35,000 clones in its table, and around 70% of those were observed once. The ten largest clones capture 5% to 6.5% of the sample.

The sample's time point label is to be understood as: recipient sample about 28 days before transplant, after cytoreduction. Blood from recipients was drawn roughly 28 days before transplant, then again at days 30, 100 and 180 after transplant. Using Nuclei Lysis Solution, genomic DNA was extracted from unfractionated peripheral blood mononuclear cells that were either fresh or cryopreserved. From the cysteine up to the phenylalanine, the CDR3 has a length of 15 residues. The CDR3 DNA has 45 bases and is translated from base 1. V trim: 5 bases; J trim: 5 bases; unmatched bases: 10. CDR1 MNHNY and CDR2 SVGAGI are derived from the germline V gene (reference sequence).

The sequence joins TRBV6-6 to TRBJ1-2; TRBD1 fits 8 bases in the junction. The receptor comes from a man over 45 with myelodysplastic syndrome. Some clones in this sample may be carry-over from other donors' samples. The specimen was peripheral blood mononuclear cells, collected before stem cell transplant. The DNA sequence is given as TGTGCCAGCAGTGGGGGACAGGCTTGGGGGTATGGCTACACCTTC. It encodes CASSGGQAWGYGYTF.